Presented here are 10 T cell receptor beta chains from one specimen sequenced in a study of early T cells in non-severe SARS-CoV-2 infection. From the 5' RACE reads, TCRdb called clonotypes with MiXCR, one entry per CDR3 protein. The sample contains about 56,000 distinct CDR3 sequences, 8% to 11% of which appear only once. The material sequenced was whole blood. These receptors all come from an adult who was a healthcare worker with PCR-confirmed SARS-CoV-2 infection or an uninfected control (not recorded which).

The gene calls are TRBV3-1 and TRBJ2-5; the match to TRBD2 covers 7 bases. CDR1 is LGHDT, CDR2 YNNKEL, per germline (reference sequence). The CDR3 consists of 15 residues. Trimming removed 4 bases from V and 1 base from J; junction bases left unmatched: 6. CDR3 in amino acids: CASSPGRRGQETQYF. The DNA of the CDR3 is TGTGCCAGCAGCCCCGGGAGGCGGGGCCAAGAGACCCAGTACTTC.

This clonotype was counted ten times or more. The chain carries TRBV6-6 and TRBJ1-6; TRBD1 aligns across 8 bases. The CDR3 totals 15 residues. J gave up 8 bases and V 0 bases, and 3 bases lay outside the gene matches. The germline CDR1 and CDR2 sequences are MNHNY and SVGAGI (reference sequence). This chain's CDR3 is CASSYSTGVDSPLHF. The CDR3, as DNA: TGTGCCAGCAGTTACTCGACAGGGGTCGATTCACCCCTCCACTTT.

This clonotype occurred many times. The CDR3 region is CASGLALAGGGGELFF. The CDR3 DNA follows: TGTGCTAGTGGTTTGGCCCTAGCGGGAGGAGGAGGGGAGCTGTTTTTT. This rearrangement joins TRBV12-5 to TRBJ2-2; 11 nucleotides match TRBD2. The CDR3 runs 16 residues. Germline lookup yields CDR1 LGHNT and CDR2 FRNRAP. J lost 8 bases, V lost 1 base, and 6 bases had no gene match.

V and J are TRBV10-3 and TRBJ1-2; D gene unclear. Germline V gives CDR1 ENHRY, CDR2 SYGVKD. CDR3 length equals 13 residues. Trimming removed 6 bases at V and 0 bases at J, with 8 bases between. The CDR3 region is CAIREGANYGYTF. DNA for the CDR3: TGTGCCATCAGGGAGGGAGCTAACTATGGCTACACCTTC.

The chain carries TRBV6-5 and TRBJ1-4, with TRBD1 identical over 10 bases. From germline, CDR1 is MNHEY and CDR2 SVGAGI. V gave up 4 bases and J gave up 4 bases; unmatched junction bases: 6. The CDR3 loop spans 16 amino acids. CDR3 loop: CASSSGTGENNEKLFF. The CDR3 bases are TGTGCCAGCAGTTCGGGGACAGGGGAGAATAATGAAAAACTGTTTTTT.

This clonotype was recorded a few times. This chain joins TRBV29-1 and TRBJ2-2, with D possibly TRBD1 on 5 matching bases. The CDR3 is 15 amino acids. Trimming removed 5 bases at V and 1 base at J, with 14 bases between. Per the germline V gene, CDR1 is SQVTM and CDR2 is ANQGSEA. Here the CDR3 DNA reads TGCAGCGTTTTCGACAGACACAAGAACACCGGGGAGCTGTTTTTT. It specifies CSVFDRHKNTGELFF.

This clonotype was seen many times. This chain joins TRBV2 and TRBJ1-5, with D hard to call. The CDR3 sequence is 14 residues long. CDR1 SNHLY and CDR2 FYNNEI come from the germline V gene. The ends were cut back, 4 bases at V and 6 bases at J, with 13 bases in the middle. This CDR3 is CASSAARFSQPQHF. Here the CDR3 DNA reads TGTGCCAGCAGTGCAGCCCGCTTCAGTCAGCCCCAGCATTTT.

This clonotype was observed many times. The rearrangement uses TRBV7-3 and TRBJ2-1, with 10 bases lining up with TRBD2. The germline CDR1 and CDR2 sequences are SGHTA and FQGTGA. The CDR3 has 16 amino acids. The ends lost 5 bases at V and 4 bases at J; junction bases unmatched: 8. As DNA, the CDR3 is TGTGCCAGCAGCCCGGTGAGCGGGAGGGTATACAATGAGCAGTTCTTC. The encoded protein is CASSPVSGRVYNEQFF.

This clonotype was recorded at least ten times. The chain joins TRBV27 to TRBJ2-7, with D maybe TRBD1 (6 bases). The V and J ends lost 6 bases and 0 bases respectively, with 18 bases between them. Germline values: CDR1 MNHEY, CDR2 SMNVEV (reference sequence). This CDR3 has 16 amino acids. The CDR3 reads CASSLDRSSLSYEQYF. DNA of the CDR3: TGTGCCAGCAGCCTTGACAGGTCCTCTCTCTCCTACGAGCAGTACTTC.

This clonotype has a count of ten or more. The rearrangement links TRBV29-1 to TRBJ1-1; TRBD1 matches 8 bases. CDR1 is SQVTM and CDR2 is ANQGSEA in the germline V gene. The CDR3 length is 13 residues. After removal of 6 bases from V and 3 bases from J, the junction contained 6 bases not matched to a gene. DNA of the CDR3: TGCAGCGTGGACAGGGCGGTGGACACTGAAGCTTTCTTT. Protein product: CSVDRAVDTEAFF. Combining the CDR3 with reference TRBV29-1 and TRBJ1-1 gives the whole variable domain SAVISQKPSRDICQRGTSLTIQCQVDSQVTMMFWYRQQPGQSLTLIATANQGSEATYESGFVIDKFPISRPNLTFSTLTVSNMSPEDSSIYLCSVDRAVDTEAFFGQGTRLTVV.